Below, 24 T cell receptor beta chains from the same sample are listed, as sequenced in a study of CD8+CD57+ T cells in acquired aplastic anemia (dated by TCRdb to 2017 to 2018). The data were produced on an Illumina HiSeq 2000. Genomic DNA was used as template for profiling of TCR beta VDJ combinations and CDR3 sequences. The raw public data were reprocessed by TCRdb itself: fastp quality trimming at Q25, MiXCR clonotype calling, in-frame beta chains only. Every distinct CDR3 protein forms one entry, paired with its most common genes and DNA. The sample profile shows just over 150,000 distinct CDR3 sequences; roughly 48% of them were found once. Jointly, the top ten make up roughly 30% of the sample. The patients picked for sequencing were ones in whom flow cytometry had shown an expansion of CD8+CD57+ cells. The material sequenced was sorted CD4+, CD8+, or CD8+CD57+ T cells (not recorded which) from PBMCs. The receptors here all came from a human donor with aplastic anemia.

This rearrangement joins TRBV25-1 to TRBJ2-2; a weak D match, TRBD2 (6 bases). This CDR3 contains 15 residues. Per the germline V gene, CDR1 is MGHDK and CDR2 is SYGVNS. V was cut by 0 bases and J by 4 bases, with 9 bases left in between. The CDR3 DNA follows: TGTGCCAGCAGTGAATACCGGGAGCCCACCGGGGAGCTGTTTTTT. As protein: CASSEYREPTGELFF.

In its sample, this clonotype was seen many times. The chain links TRBV24-1 to TRBJ2-1; D tentatively reads TRBD1 or TRBD2 (5 bases each). CDR1 KGHDR and CDR2 SFDVKD come from the germline V gene. The ends were cut back, 10 bases at V and 3 bases at J, with 12 bases in the middle. CDR3 size: 13 residues. The CDR3 spells CATRAGSYNEQFF. CDR3 in DNA: TGTGCCACGAGGGCAGGGAGCTACAATGAGCAGTTCTTC.

To note about this clonotype: A much more abundant neighbour one base away suggests this may be a read error. The rearrangement links TRBV11-2 to TRBJ2-7; D is undetermined. The CDR3 has 14 amino acids. Germline CDR1 and CDR2: SGHAT and FQNNGV. The DNA for the CDR3 is TGTGCCAGCAGCTTCCCCCCCGCCTCCTACGACCAGTACTTC. It encodes CASSFPPASYDQYF.

This clonotype has ten or more counts. This chain connects TRBV20-1 to TRBJ2-7; a possible D gene is TRBD2 (5 bases). This CDR3 region has 13 residues. The V end was cut by 7 bases, the J end by 6 bases, with 19 bases between. Germline V gene sequence: CDR1 DFQATT, CDR2 SNEGSKA (reference sequence). The chain's CDR3 is CSGERTLSGEQYF. The CDR3, as DNA: TGCAGTGGGGAGCGTACCTTATCCGGCGAGCAGTACTTC.

This clonotype was observed at least ten times. The V and J genes are TRBV5-1 and TRBJ2-2; 8 bases line up with TRBD1. The trim removed 0 bases at V and 6 bases at J, leaving 7 bases unmatched. Per the germline V gene, CDR1 is SGHRS and CDR2 is YFSETQ. The CDR3 is made up of 16 amino acids. The DNA for the CDR3 is TGCGCCAGCAGCTTGGTTCAGGGGGCTGGTGCCGGGGAGCTGTTTTTT. Protein: CASSLVQGAGAGELFF.

This clonotype has just a few counts. The CDR3 nucleotides read TGTGCCAGCAACCAGGACAGTGCCTATGGCTACACCTTC. Its protein is CASNQDSAYGYTF. The chain combines TRBV7-9 with TRBJ1-2, with TRBD1 as a possible D gene (6 bases). Trimming took 7 bases from V and 4 from J, leaving 13 bases between them. The CDR3 is 13 residues long. Germline V gene data show CDR1 as SEHNR and CDR2 as FQNEAQ (reference sequence).

CDR3 region: CASSPVQDGYEQYF. CDR3 nucleotides: TGTGCCAGCAGTCCGGTCCAGGATGGGTACGAGCAGTACTTC. The chain uses TRBV5-4 and TRBJ2-7; no definite D call. CDR3 length equals 14 residues. CDR1 and CDR2 from the germline V gene are SGHNT and YYREEE (reference sequence). V lost 5 bases and J lost 4, with 16 bases in between.

The chain uses TRBV27 and TRBJ2-7; 10 bases agree with TRBD2. Germline values: CDR1 MNHEY, CDR2 SMNVEV (reference sequence). The CDR3 consists of 14 residues. Germline trimming cut 3 bases from V and 5 bases from J; bases unmatched to any gene: 4. The CDR3 protein is CASSFSTSGNEQYF. CDR3 coding DNA: TGTGCCAGCAGTTTTTCCACTAGCGGGAACGAGCAGTACTTC.

This sequence joins TRBV7-9 and TRBJ1-2; D is unresolved. V lost 4 bases, J lost 8 bases, and 11 bases lay in between. In germline, CDR1 is SEHNR, CDR2 FQNEAQ (reference sequence). The CDR3 extends over 12 amino acids. CDR3: CASSSDGWGYTF. The CDR3 nucleotides read TGTGCCAGCAGCTCAGATGGATGGGGCTACACCTTC.

This sequence joins TRBV10-1 and TRBJ2-3, with 7 bases fitting TRBD2. The CDR3 contains 15 residues. CDR1 WNHNN and CDR2 SYGVQD come from the germline V gene (reference sequence). Trimming cost V 2 bases and J 1 base; bases outside gene matches: 3. The CDR3 protein is CASSEVLAGTDTQYF. The CDR3 DNA reads as TGCGCCAGCAGTGAGGTCCTAGCGGGCACAGATACGCAGTATTTT.

V gene TRBV5-1 combines with J gene TRBJ2-7, with unresolved D. Germline CDR1 and CDR2: SGHRS and YFSETQ. This CDR3 has 13 amino acids. V was cut by 1 base and J by 1 base, with 6 bases left in between. The CDR3, as DNA: TGCGCCAGCAGCTTGAGGCAGTCCTACGAGCAGTACTTC. Translation gives CASSLRQSYEQYF.

In its sample, this clonotype was seen many times. The chain employs TRBV19 and TRBJ1-1, with no clear D. The germline V gene encodes CDR1 LNHDA and CDR2 SQIVND (reference sequence). V was shortened by 7 bases and J by 0 bases, with 12 bases between the two germline ends. This CDR3 is built from 14 residues. DNA of the CDR3: TGTGCCAGTAAAGAGTTAGCCATGAACACTGAAGCTTTCTTT. It is translated as CASKELAMNTEAFF.

This clonotype was counted at least ten times. This rearrangement joins TRBV5-1 to TRBJ2-7; tentatively, D is TRBD1 (5 bases). V shed 0 bases and J shed 6 bases, with 7 bases lying between them. The CDR3 length is 12 residues. The V gene's germline CDR1 is SGHRS and CDR2 YFSETQ. The CDR3, as DNA: TGCGCCAGCAGCTTGGACAGGAGCGAGCAGTACTTC. This sequence encodes CASSLDRSEQYF.

The V gene is TRBV24-1, the J gene TRBJ2-3, with TRBD2 identical over 9 bases. CDR1 is KGHDR and CDR2 is SFDVKD in the germline V gene. V shed 9 bases, J shed 7 bases, and the junction held 7 bases outside the gene matches. This CDR3 has 13 amino acids. The CDR3, as DNA: TGTGCCACCGCCGGGACTAGCAAGAATACGCAGTATTTT. It translates to CATAGTSKNTQYF.

This chain connects TRBV19 to TRBJ2-2; D might be TRBD2 (5 bases). Trimming removed 4 bases at V and 5 bases at J, with 8 bases between. Germline CDR1 LNHDA, CDR2 SQIVND (reference sequence). There are 13 residues in the CDR3. CDR3 coding DNA: TGTGCCAGTAGTACGTGGAGGACCGGGGAGCTGTTTTTT. This codes for CASSTWRTGELFF.

This clonotype was counted many times. CDR3 sequence reads: CAKLEQGAQGNTIYF. CDR3 nucleotide sequence: TGTGCCAAACTCGAACAGGGGGCGCAGGGAAACACCATATATTTT. The V call is TRBV2, the J call TRBJ1-3, with 9 bases identical to TRBD1. In germline, CDR1 is SNHLY, CDR2 FYNNEI. This CDR3 has 15 residues. V lost 10 bases and J lost 4; bases outside the gene matches: 11.

V is TRBV25-1 and J is TRBJ1-1; D gene ambiguous. V shed 5 bases and J shed 0 bases, with 10 bases lying between them. From germline, CDR1 is MGHDK and CDR2 SYGVNS. The CDR3 is 14 residues long. The DNA for the CDR3 is TGTGCCAGCAGTTTCGCCGCTTTGAACACTGAAGCTTTCTTT. Its protein product is CASSFAALNTEAFF.

CDR3 loop: CSVESPVTSTDTQYF. The CDR3 DNA follows: TGCAGCGTTGAATCCCCAGTAACTAGCACAGATACGCAGTATTTT. The V gene is TRBV29-1, the J gene TRBJ2-3, with D unclear. This CDR3 is 15 amino acids long. Trimming left V 2 bases short and J 0 bases short, with 12 bases between. The germline V gene has CDR1 SQVTM and CDR2 ANQGSEA.

This rearrangement joins TRBV11-1 to TRBJ1-1; 10 bases fit TRBD1. This CDR3 region has 15 residues. Germline V lookup: CDR1 SGHAT, CDR2 FQDESV (reference sequence). The ends lost 3 bases at V and 4 bases at J; junction bases unmatched: 5. The CDR3, as DNA: TGTGCCAGCAGCTTGACCGGGACAGGGGTCACTGAAGCTTTCTTT. This gives the protein CASSLTGTGVTEAFF.

This clonotype occurred many times. The chain employs TRBV7-8 and TRBJ2-2; 7 bases are shared with TRBD2. V dropped 4 bases and J dropped 0; count of bases not matched to a gene: 2. The CDR3 totals 15 residues. Germline assignment: CDR1 SGHVS and CDR2 FQNEAQ. As DNA, the CDR3 is TGTGCCAGCAGCTCCGGGACTACGAACACCGGGGAGCTGTTTTTT. Translated, it gives CASSSGTTNTGELFF.

This chain's CDR3 is CASSQGSDTQYF. DNA of the CDR3: TGCGCCAGCAGCCAAGGGTCAGATACGCAGTATTTT. The chain carries TRBV4-3 and TRBJ2-3; D is unclear. The CDR3 is 12 residues long. Per the germline V gene, CDR1 is LGHNA and CDR2 is YSLEER. Trimming left V 1 base short and J 4 bases short, with 3 bases between.

The chain carries TRBV25-1 and TRBJ2-1, with 8 bases identical to TRBD2. The CDR3 is 16 amino acids. Trimming at V came to 5 bases and at J to 0 bases, leaving 6 bases not matched to a gene. The germline V gene has CDR1 MGHDK and CDR2 SYGVNS. The CDR3 reads CASSSPSGSSYNEQFF. In DNA, the CDR3 is TGTGCCAGCAGTTCCCCCAGCGGGAGCTCCTACAATGAGCAGTTCTTC.

The V gene is TRBV11-2, the J gene TRBJ1-5, with D perhaps matching TRBD1 (5 bases). The length of the CDR3 is 16 residues. Per the germline V gene, CDR1 is SGHAT and CDR2 is FQNNGV. Trimming stripped 0 bases from V and 2 bases from J, with 11 bases between. The CDR3 spells CASSLERGRGNQPQHF. The CDR3 region has the DNA TGTGCCAGCAGCTTAGAGAGGGGCCGGGGCAATCAGCCCCAGCATTTT.

This clonotype was detected many times. The rearrangement links TRBV20-1 to TRBJ1-1; D gene unclear. CDR1 is DFQATT, CDR2 SNEGSKA, per germline (reference sequence). The CDR3 loop spans 15 amino acids. V was clipped by 2 bases and J by 4 bases, with 17 bases between them. CDR3 DNA: TGCAGTGCTAGACCCTTCGGATCCCCTTTCACTGAAGCTTTCTTT. Encoded protein: CSARPFGSPFTEAFF.